This T cell receptor (beta chain) was identified in a study of human T cells and chemical hapten exposure. The study's findings and limits: Expanded TCRs formed significantly more large CDR3 similarity clusters than controls.

Note on this clonotype: Its target is unknown.

TCRdb analysed the RACE reads with MiXCR anew, one entry per CDR3 protein. There are about 360,000 distinct CDR3 sequences in the sample; about 4.4% occur only once, and over 2% lies in the top ten. Trimming removed 2 bases at V and 11 bases at J, with 21 bases between. Germline V gene data show CDR1 as MGHRA and CDR2 as YSYEKL. CDR3 length: 16 amino acids. Time point denoted: patch test 1, 2 weeks after DPC sensitization. Noted treatment: therapeutic diphenylcyclopropenone sensitization with weekly scalp DPC. Samples of blood were obtained prior to the application of each patch test. Sequencing was performed on whole blood, taken in connection with sensitization to the hapten diphenylcyclopropenone (DPC). The chain has TRBV4-1 and TRBJ1-4; D is possibly TRBD1 (5 bases). The receptor's source is a woman aged 45-60 years with alopecia areata. Some clones in this sample may be carry-over from other donors' samples. The CDR3 is CASSQIRDGAFRKLFF. The CDR3 nucleotides read TGCGCCAGCAGCCAAATACGGGACGGGGCTTTTCGGAAACTGTTTTTT.